Below are 4 T cell receptor beta chains sequenced from a single sample in a study of T cell responses to AZD1222 COVID-19 vaccine (dated by TCRdb to the early 2020s). The time point label, as the study defines it: about 28 days (+/-7) after the second vaccine dose. The library came from the immunoSEQ multiplex PCR assay. Drawn from immuneACCESS, this table holds only the in-frame rearrangements with V and J called that TCRdb kept. Clones are partly lost; checked studies trace under half to an unresolved V gene and leave the rest unexplained. This sample gives 100,000 to 150,000 clones in total; more than 70% of them show up just once. 3.5% to 4% of the sample goes to the ten largest clones. The sequenced sample was peripheral blood, obtained 28 days after the second AZD1222 dose. These receptors all stem from an adult who received the AZD1222 COVID-19 vaccine.

This clone was detected only once. V gene TRBV5-8 combines with J gene TRBJ2-2; D gene ambiguous. CDR3 length: 15 residues. Per the germline V gene, CDR1 is SGHTS and CDR2 is YDEGEE. V shed 0 bases and J shed 4 bases, with 10 bases lying between them. Here the CDR3 reads CASSLDLGSTGELFF. The CDR3 DNA is TGTGCCAGCAGCTTGGATCTTGGCTCCACCGGGGAGCTGTTTTTT.

The chain is built from TRBV10-1 and TRBJ1-5; D gene ambiguous. V was pared by 6 bases and J by 1 base, with 1 base between. Germline lookup yields CDR1 WNHNN and CDR2 SYGVQD (reference sequence). The CDR3 sequence is 11 residues long. CDR3 DNA sequence: TGCGCCAGCAGGAGCAATCAGCCCCAGCATTTT. Amino acids: CASRSNQPQHF.

Comments on this clone: The junction does not match germline at one end; this may be a read error. CDR3 bases: TGTGCTAGCAATGCGGGGGGGCCGAGGGAGCAGTTCTTC. Encoded protein: CASNAGGPREQFF. The rearrangement joins TRBV3-1 (or the pseudogene TRBV3-2) to TRBJ2-1, with TRBD2 matching over 9 bases. The CDR3 runs 13 residues. Looked up from germline, CDR1 is LGHDT and CDR2 is YNNKEL (reference sequence).

The V and J genes are TRBV28 and TRBJ2-1; 10 bases line up with TRBD2. Losses at the gene ends were 6 bases for V and 1 base for J; bases not matched to a gene: 9. This CDR3 spans 17 amino acids. Germline assignment: CDR1 MDHEN and CDR2 SYDVKM. The CDR3 spells CASRETGLAESYNEQFF. DNA of the CDR3: TGTGCCAGCAGGGAAACCGGACTAGCGGAGTCCTACAATGAGCAGTTCTTC.